A single sample gave rise to the 20 T cell receptor beta chains below, sequenced in a study of cytomegalovirus exposure and HLA in healthy donors. PCR involved 60 Vbeta and 13 Jbeta primers. Generated by immunoSEQ multiplex PCR, the TCRdb table keeps only in-frame clones and is missing some. The table records roughly 160,000 clones, 79% of them present only once. Sequencing was done on a sample of PBMCs. The receptors shown here come from a man aged 35 to 55 in good health and CMV-seronegative.

The rearrangement links TRBV6-6 to TRBJ1-2; no firm D call. CDR3 length: 12 residues. V gave up 0 bases and J gave up 6 bases, with 5 bases separating them. CDR1 is MNHNY and CDR2 is SVGAGI in the germline V gene (reference sequence). The CDR3 coding sequence is TGTGCCAGCAGTTACTCAACAGATGGCTACACCTTC. Translated, it gives CASSYSTDGYTF.

The rearrangement uses TRBV23-1 and TRBJ2-3; 7 nucleotides match TRBD2. TRBV23-1 is marked as an open reading frame, function uncertain. The CDR3 sequence is 12 residues long. V shed 11 bases, J shed 1 base, and the junction held 3 bases outside the gene matches. The CDR3 spells CACRGGTDTQYF. CDR3 nucleotide sequence: TGCGCCTGCCGGGGGGGCACAGATACGCAGTATTTT.

This clone was seen just once. The CDR3 nucleotides read TGCGCCAGCAGCCAAGAAGGAGGGAATTCACCCCTCCACTTT. This encodes CASSQEGGNSPLHF. This chain connects TRBV4-3 to TRBJ1-6; no definite D call. CDR1 is LGHNA, CDR2 YSLEER, per germline. The CDR3 covers 14 residues. The V end was cut by 0 bases, the J end by 7 bases, with 7 bases between.

As to this clone: The junction and the germline gene differ at one end; a read error may be behind it. The V call is TRBV20-1, the J call TRBJ2-1; D uncertain. The CDR3 loop spans 11 amino acids. From germline, CDR1 is DFQATT and CDR2 SNEGSKA (reference sequence). The CDR3 nucleotides read TGCGGTGCAGCAATACCCGGTGAGCAGTTCTTC. It specifies CGAAIPGEQFF.

The chain has TRBV19 and TRBJ2-5; 9 nucleotides line up with TRBD1. Matching the DNA end better, TRBJ2-7 makes the J call doubtful. Germline V lookup: CDR1 LNHDA, CDR2 SQIVND (reference sequence). The CDR3 contains 15 residues. The CDR3 nucleotides are TGTGCCAGTAGTCGCCCGCGGGACAGGGCCTACGAGCAGTACTTC. Translated, it gives CASSRPRDRAYEQYF.

This chain connects TRBV5-4 to TRBJ1-1, with D unresolved. V was clipped by 5 bases and J by 0 bases, with 11 bases between them. Germline assignment: CDR1 SGHNT and CDR2 YYREEE (reference sequence). The CDR3 is made up of 14 amino acids. CDR3 DNA sequence: TGTGCCAGCAGGTTAGGACTCCTGAACACTGAAGCTTTCTTT. It codes for CASRLGLLNTEAFF. The full variable domain, completed using reference TRBV5-4 and TRBJ1-1, is ETGVTQSPTHLIKTRGQQVTLRCSSQSGHNTVSWYQQALGQGPQFIFQYYREEENGRGNFPPRFSGLQFPNYSSELNVNALELDDSALYLCASRLGLLNTEAFFGQGTRLTVV.

This chain connects TRBV4-2 to TRBJ2-7; 9 bases align to TRBD2. The CDR3 runs 18 residues. After removal of 5 bases from V and 0 bases from J, the junction contained 14 bases not matched to a gene. Germline V gene lookup returns CDR1 LGHNA and CDR2 YNFKEQ. The CDR3, as DNA: TGTGCCAGCAGCAGCTGGGGTAGCGGGAGATCTCACTCCTACGAGCAGTACTTC. Its protein product is CASSSWGSGRSHSYEQYF.

Details on this clone: A read error may account for a junction end that differs from germline. This chain uses TRBV14 with TRBJ2-7; TRBD1 aligns across 8 bases. Per germline, CDR1 SGHDN and CDR2 FVKESK. This CDR3 spans 15 amino acids. The CDR3 DNA is TGTGCCAGCAGCCAGCGGGCAGGGGGCTCCCACGAGCAGTACTTC. It translates to CASSQRAGGSHEQYF.

The V call is TRBV19, the J call TRBJ2-1; tentative D call: TRBD1 (6 bases). The V and J ends lost 10 bases and 7 bases respectively, with 23 bases between them. The length of the CDR3 is 15 residues. Per germline, CDR1 LNHDA and CDR2 SQIVND (reference sequence). CDR3 sequence: CATSLPQGMSNEQFF. For the CDR3, the DNA is TGTGCCACCTCCCTCCCACAGGGTATGAGTAATGAGCAGTTCTTC. Supplemented by reference TRBV19 and TRBJ2-1, the full variable domain reads DGGITQSPKYLFRKEGQNVTLSCEQNLNHDAMYWYRQDPGQGLRLIYYSQIVNDFQKGDIAEGYSVSREKKESFPLTVTSAQKNPTAFYLCATSLPQGMSNEQFFGPGTRLTVL.

This clone has just a few counts. The rearrangement uses TRBV6-1 and TRBJ1-5; no definite D call. Germline V gene data show CDR1 as MNHNS and CDR2 as SASEGT. Trimming shortened V by 6 bases and J by 0 bases, and 3 bases separated the two germline ends. The CDR3 is 12 residues long. As DNA, the CDR3 is TGTGCCAGCAGGAGTAGCAATCAGCCCCAGCATTTT. This gives the protein CASRSSNQPQHF.

V usage is TRBV27 and J usage is TRBJ2-1, with 7 bases fitting TRBD2. The germline V gene has CDR1 MNHEY and CDR2 SMNVEV (reference sequence). The CDR3 covers 15 residues. V shed 5 bases and J 0 bases; nucleotides not matched to a gene: 4. CDR3 amino acids: CASSNLAVSYNEQFF. The DNA of the CDR3 is TGTGCCAGCAGTAACCTAGCGGTCTCCTACAATGAGCAGTTCTTC.

V gene TRBV5-6 combines with J gene TRBJ2-7; weak D call: TRBD1 (5 bases). The length of the CDR3 is 13 residues. Germline values: CDR1 SGHDT, CDR2 YYEEEE. The ends were cut back, 0 bases at V and 7 bases at J, with 11 bases in the middle. This chain's CDR3 is CASSLVGAREQYF. CDR3 DNA sequence: TGTGCCAGCAGCTTGGTTGGGGCGCGGGAGCAGTACTTC. The complete variable domain, with remaining parts taken from reference TRBV5-6 and TRBJ2-7, reads DAGVTQSPTHLIKTRGQQVTLRCSPKSGHDTVSWYQQALGQGPQFIFQYYEEEERQRGNFPDRFSGHQFPNYSSELNVNALLLGDSALYLCASSLVGAREQYFGPGTRLTVT.

The chain carries TRBV4-1 and TRBJ2-3, with 8 bases matching TRBD1. The germline V gene has CDR1 MGHRA and CDR2 YSYEKL. The CDR3 has 15 amino acids. V lost 4 bases to trimming and J lost 2 bases; unmatched junction nucleotides: 5. Here the CDR3 reads CASSPRTGNTDTQYF. DNA of the CDR3: TGCGCCAGCAGCCCCCGGACAGGGAACACAGATACGCAGTATTTT.

On this clone: This same CDR3 is encoded by further DNA sequences in the sample. V and J are TRBV5-1 and TRBJ2-1; 10 bases are a match to TRBD2. V lost 0 bases, J lost 5 bases, and 5 bases stayed unmatched. This CDR3 spans 16 amino acids. The germline gives CDR1 SGHRS, CDR2 YFSETQ. The CDR3 DNA sequence: TGCGCCAGCAGCTTGGTGATAGCGGGAGGTGACAATGAGCAGTTCTTC. It yields the protein CASSLVIAGGDNEQFF.

V gene TRBV6-1 combines with J gene TRBJ1-2; D unresolved. The CDR3 spans 13 residues. Trimming left V 4 bases short and J 8 bases short, with 14 bases between. Germline lookup yields CDR1 MNHNS and CDR2 SASEGT. The DNA for the CDR3 is TGTGCCAGCAGTGCAGAGCGGAGGGTGGGCTACACCTTC. This encodes CASSAERRVGYTF.

Only a few counts were recorded for this clone. The rearrangement uses TRBV6-1 and TRBJ2-1; the D gene is possibly TRBD2 (5 bases). The length of the CDR3 is 14 residues. Per the germline V gene, CDR1 is MNHNS and CDR2 is SASEGT. Trimming took 8 bases from V and 4 from J, leaving 15 bases between them. The CDR3 sequence: CASRPSGLYNEQFF. For the CDR3, the DNA is TGTGCCAGCCGCCCGAGCGGTTTGTACAATGAGCAGTTCTTC.

The chain joins TRBV11-2 to TRBJ2-3, with TRBD1 identical over 10 bases. Germline V lookup: CDR1 SGHAT, CDR2 FQNNGV. The CDR3 contains 16 residues. V shed 2 bases, J shed 0 bases, and the junction held 2 bases outside the gene matches. The CDR3 nucleotides are TGTGCCAGCAGCTTAAGACAGGGGGCAAGCACAGATACGCAGTATTTT. It is translated as CASSLRQGASTDTQYF.

The chain couples TRBV18 to TRBJ2-7, with TRBD1 as a possible D gene (5 bases). The CDR3 is 14 amino acids. V gave up 6 bases and J gave up 3 bases, with 15 bases separating them. Germline CDR1 KGHSH, CDR2 LQKENI. CDR3 loop: CASSLVAGFYEQYF. The CDR3 bases are TGTGCCAGCTCTCTAGTGGCAGGGTTCTACGAGCAGTACTTC.

The CDR3 nucleotides read TGTGCCAGCAGTGTTGGACAGTCCCAAGAGACCCAGTACTTC. Protein product: CASSVGQSQETQYF. The chain links TRBV6-1 to TRBJ2-5, with a tentative D call TRBD1 (6 bases). The CDR3 has 14 amino acids. Germline CDR1 MNHNS, CDR2 SASEGT. V lost 4 bases to trimming and J lost 1 base, with 10 bases between them.

V gene TRBV19 combines with J gene TRBJ1-5; TRBD1 might be the D (6 bases). Germline CDR1 is LNHDA and CDR2 is SQIVND (reference sequence). The CDR3 extends over 16 amino acids. V lost 5 bases and J lost 7, with 21 bases in between. The CDR3 loop reads CASSHLQGGLPQPQHF. CDR3 DNA: TGTGCCAGTAGTCACCTACAGGGAGGGTTGCCCCAGCCCCAGCATTTT.